This paragraph covers one T cell receptor beta chain sequence. This specimen comes from a study of blood T cell repertoires in COVID-19. For the study at large: T cells, B-cell-depleted T cells, or PBMCs supplied cDNA or gDNA.

Per the original data handling: Using reference gene primer amplification, nucleated cell counts were estimated. Sequencing used immunoSEQ multiplex PCR; TCRdb keeps in-frame clones, though not all of them. V and J calls plus clone size are reproduced from that table; the DNA served to infer D and trimming. The table has 260,000 or so clones, roughly 79% seen once. Germline V gives CDR1 SGHTA, CDR2 FQGTGA. V was pared by 3 bases and J by 3 bases, with 11 bases between. This CDR3 comprises 14 residues. V and J are TRBV7-3 and TRBJ1-1, with a tentative D call TRBD1 (5 bases). The clonotype originates from a woman at least 80 years old with COVID-19, enrolled during active disease. The sample taken for sequencing was peripheral blood. CDR3: CASSFDSSYTEAFF. The CDR3 region has the DNA TGTGCCAGCAGCTTTGACAGTTCTTACACTGAAGCTTTCTTT. Full variable domain (outside the CDR3, taken from reference TRBV7-3 and TRBJ1-1): GAGVSQTPSNKVTEKGKYVELRCDPISGHTALYWYRQSLGQGPEFLIYFQGTGAADDSGLPNDRFFAVRPEGSVSTLKIQRTERGDSAVYLCASSFDSSYTEAFFGQGTRLTVV.